Listed here are 30 T cell receptor beta chains from one sample, sequenced in a study of T cell responses to AZD1222 COVID-19 vaccine. Generated by immunoSEQ multiplex PCR, the TCRdb table keeps only in-frame clones and is missing some. The table shows roughly 150,000 clones, with about 90% occurring only once. Sequencing was performed on peripheral blood, taken 28 days after the second AZD1222 dose. The receptors come from an adult who received the AZD1222 COVID-19 vaccine.

This sequence joins TRBV18 and TRBJ2-1; 11 bases fit TRBD2. In germline, CDR1 is KGHSH, CDR2 LQKENI. The J segment lost 1 base and the V segment lost 3 bases, leaving 2 bases of the junction unmatched. The CDR3 is made up of 16 amino acids. The CDR3 sequence: CASSPGLADSYNEQFF. CDR3 coding DNA: TGTGCCAGCTCACCGGGACTAGCGGATTCCTACAATGAGCAGTTCTTC. Complete variable domain (other parts from reference TRBV18 and TRBJ2-1): NAGVMQNPRHLVRRRGQEARLRCSPMKGHSHVYWYRQLPEEGLKFMVYLQKENIIDESGMPKERFSAEFPKEGPSILRIQQVVRGDSAAYFCASSPGLADSYNEQFFGPGTRLTVL.

The DNA for the CDR3 is TGTGCCAGCAGCCAAGGTCTAGGGCTAGCAGATACGCAGTATTTT. Translation: CASSQGLGLADTQYF. The rearrangement uses TRBV3-1 (or the pseudogene TRBV3-2) and TRBJ2-3; the D is unclear. Germline CDR1 is LGHDT and CDR2 is YNNKEL (reference sequence). The CDR3 is made up of 15 amino acids. V was clipped by 1 base and J by 4 bases, with 12 bases between them.

The chain has TRBV30 and TRBJ1-2, with 10 bases lining up with TRBD1. This CDR3 is 13 amino acids long. V trimming: 5 bases; J trimming: 4 bases; junction bases outside the gene matches: 4. From germline, CDR1 is GTSNPN and CDR2 SVGIG (reference sequence). The CDR3 protein is CAWDRGRLYGYTF. Written as DNA, the CDR3 is TGTGCCTGGGACAGGGGGCGACTCTATGGCTACACCTTC.

This chain's CDR3 is CASSQWAQGNQPQHF. The CDR3 DNA is TGTGCCAGCAGCCAATGGGCACAGGGCAATCAGCCCCAGCATTTT. V and J are TRBV16 and TRBJ1-5, with D possibly being TRBD1 (5 bases). The ends were cut back, 1 base at V and 2 bases at J, with 9 bases in the middle. Germline V gene data show CDR1 as KGHSY and CDR2 as FQNENV. This CDR3 region has 15 residues.

The CDR3 sequence is CATSDHSGNTIYF. The CDR3 region has the DNA TGTGCCACCAGTGATCACTCTGGAAACACCATATATTTT. The genes are TRBV24-1 and TRBJ1-3; D is unresolved. The CDR3 contains 13 residues. Germline-derived CDR1 and CDR2 are KGHDR and SFDVKD. Trimming removed 3 bases at V and 0 bases at J, with 2 bases between.

V usage is TRBV27 and J usage is TRBJ2-7; D remains unclear. V gave up 1 base and J gave up 4 bases, with 8 bases separating them. The CDR3 extends over 13 amino acids. In germline, CDR1 is MNHEY, CDR2 SMNVEV (reference sequence). Written as DNA, the CDR3 is TGTGCCAGCAGTTTATGGTCCGGGTACGAGCAGTACTTC. As protein: CASSLWSGYEQYF.

The chain recombines TRBV18 with TRBJ1-4; 10 positions match TRBD1. Trimming removed 3 bases from V and 6 bases from J; junction bases left unmatched: 7. This CDR3 spans 16 amino acids. Germline V gene data show CDR1 as KGHSH and CDR2 as LQKENI. In nucleotides, the CDR3 is TGTGCCAGCTCACCTCGCTTGGGACAGGGGCATGAAAAACTGTTTTTT. Translated: CASSPRLGQGHEKLFF. Using reference TRBV18 and TRBJ1-4 for the parts outside the CDR3, the full variable domain is NAGVMQNPRHLVRRRGQEARLRCSPMKGHSHVYWYRQLPEEGLKFMVYLQKENIIDESGMPKERFSAEFPKEGPSILRIQQVVRGDSAAYFCASSPRLGQGHEKLFFGSGTQLSVL.

The J gene is TRBJ2-2, the V gene TRBV5-4; TRBD1 matches 8 bases. The ends lost 4 bases at V and 5 bases at J; junction bases unmatched: 10. The CDR3 spans 16 residues. The germline V gene encodes CDR1 SGHNT and CDR2 YYREEE (reference sequence). The CDR3 sequence is CASSAGQGERTGELFF. In nucleotides, the CDR3 is TGTGCCAGCAGCGCTGGACAGGGTGAGAGGACCGGGGAGCTGTTTTTT.

CDR3 sequence: CASSLGDRGREAEAFF. In nucleotides, the CDR3 is TGCGCCAGCAGCTTGGGGGACAGGGGGCGCGAGGCTGAAGCTTTCTTT. The rearrangement links TRBV5-1 to TRBJ1-1; 12 bases are shared with TRBD1. The CDR3 is 16 residues long. CDR1 SGHRS and CDR2 YFSETQ come from the germline V gene. The ends lost 0 bases at V and 6 bases at J; junction bases unmatched: 6. Filled out from reference TRBV5-1 and TRBJ1-1, the complete variable domain reads KAGVTQTPRYLIKTRGQQVTLSCSPISGHRSVSWYQQTPGQGLQFLFEYFSETQRNKGNFPGRFSGRQFSNSRSEMNVSTLELGDSALYLCASSLGDRGREAEAFFGQGTRLTVV.

The rearrangement joins TRBV10-1 to TRBJ2-1; 14 positions agree with TRBD2. Germline CDR1 WNHNN, CDR2 SYGVQD (reference sequence). Trimming at V came to 6 bases and at J to 4 bases, leaving 2 bases not matched to a gene. The CDR3 totals 15 residues. CDR3: CASSGTSGSYNEQFF. The CDR3 DNA follows: TGCGCCAGCAGCGGGACTAGCGGGAGTTACAATGAGCAGTTCTTC.

The V and J genes are TRBV19 and TRBJ1-5, with 8 bases fitting TRBD1. The germline V gene has CDR1 LNHDA and CDR2 SQIVND (reference sequence). This CDR3 region has 16 residues. Losses at the gene ends were 4 bases for V and 1 base for J; bases not matched to a gene: 6. For the CDR3, the DNA is TGTGCCAGTAGTAGACTTACAGGGGGGAGCAATCAGCCCCAGCATTTT. Encoded protein: CASSRLTGGSNQPQHF. Looking up the rest from reference TRBV19 and TRBJ1-5 gives the full variable domain: DGGITQSPKYLFRKEGQNVTLSCEQNLNHDAMYWYRQDPGQGLRLIYYSQIVNDFQKGDIAEGYSVSREKKESFPLTVTSAQKNPTAFYLCASSRLTGGSNQPQHFGDGTRLSIL.

The chain uses TRBV6-5 and TRBJ1-2; a weak D match, TRBD1 (6 bases). Trimming took 2 bases from V and 8 from J, leaving 18 bases between them. CDR3 length: 15 residues. The germline V gene has CDR1 MNHEY and CDR2 SVGAGI. The chain's CDR3 is CASSYPSQGSYGYTF. The CDR3 bases are TGTGCCAGCAGTTACCCGTCACAGGGATCGTACGGCTACACCTTC.

This clone occurred once. The DNA for the CDR3 is TGTGCCAGCAGTGAGGGACTAGCGTCCGGGGAGCTGTTTTTT. Amino acid sequence: CASSEGLASGELFF. The chain employs TRBV2 and TRBJ2-2; the match to TRBD2 covers 10 bases. Per germline, CDR1 SNHLY and CDR2 FYNNEI. The length of the CDR3 is 14 residues. V lost 3 bases and J lost 6; bases outside the gene matches: 1.

This clone was observed once. The chain carries TRBV10-3 and TRBJ1-2; D might be TRBD1 (5 bases). Germline V CDR1 and CDR2: ENHRY, SYGVKD. Trimming stripped 6 bases from V and 4 bases from J, with 15 bases between. There are 14 residues in the CDR3. This CDR3 reads CAISLSTVFYGYTF. DNA for the CDR3: TGTGCCATCAGCCTTTCGACAGTATTCTATGGCTACACCTTC.

The rearrangement uses TRBV6-5 and TRBJ2-7; D is possibly TRBD2 (7 bases). The CDR3 runs to 15 residues. CDR1 is MNHEY and CDR2 is SVGAGI in the germline V gene. V dropped 2 bases and J dropped 3 bases, with 14 bases sitting between them. For the CDR3, the DNA is TGTGCCAGCAGTTACGGAGGGGGGGGTTACTACGAGCAGTACTTC. Translation: CASSYGGGGYYEQYF.

This CDR3 is CASSIEGDYGYTF. As DNA, the CDR3 is TGTGCCAGTAGTATTGAGGGTGACTATGGCTACACCTTC. The J gene is TRBJ1-2, the V gene TRBV19, with D hard to call. Germline V gene data show CDR1 as LNHDA and CDR2 as SQIVND (reference sequence). The CDR3 consists of 13 residues. The germline V and J ends were trimmed by 3 bases and 3 bases, with 8 bases remaining between them.

This sequence joins TRBV28 and TRBJ2-5, with D possibly TRBD1 on 5 matching bases. Germline values: CDR1 MDHEN, CDR2 SYDVKM. The CDR3 loop spans 16 amino acids. Trimming left V 3 bases short and J 1 base short, with 15 bases between. CDR3 in DNA: TGTGCCAGCAGTTTGTTTAAGGGGTTAGGCCAAGAGACCCAGTACTTC. Translation: CASSLFKGLGQETQYF.

V and J are TRBV2 and TRBJ1-2, with TRBD1 matching over 8 bases. After removal of 6 bases from V and 8 bases from J, the junction contained 8 bases not matched to a gene. Germline V gives CDR1 SNHLY, CDR2 FYNNEI. The CDR3 length is 13 residues. The CDR3 protein is CASSLQGAQGYTF. The CDR3 DNA follows: TGTGCCAGCAGCCTGCAGGGGGCGCAGGGCTACACCTTC.

V and J are TRBV27 and TRBJ1-2; the D is unclear. V shed 5 bases and J shed 8 bases, with 15 bases lying between them. CDR1 is MNHEY, CDR2 SMNVEV, per germline (reference sequence). The CDR3 spans 13 residues. The CDR3 protein is CASSLTRVGGYTF. DNA for the CDR3: TGTGCCAGCAGTCTGACCCGGGTAGGGGGCTACACCTTC.

The chain links TRBV5-6 to TRBJ2-5; no clear D. V lost 0 bases and J lost 5, with 11 bases in between. CDR3 length: 14 residues. Germline CDR1 and CDR2: SGHDT and YYEEEE. CDR3 sequence: CASSLEMGRETQYF. CDR3 DNA: TGTGCCAGCAGCTTGGAAATGGGTCGGGAGACCCAGTACTTC.

The chain combines TRBV6-5 with TRBJ2-7; 10 bases agree with TRBD2. V was pared by 7 bases and J by 3 bases, with 6 bases of the junction left unmatched. CDR1 is MNHEY, CDR2 SVGAGI, per germline. This CDR3 has 14 amino acids. The chain's CDR3 is CASKIAGGFYEQYF. CDR3 DNA sequence: TGTGCCAGCAAAATAGCGGGAGGTTTCTACGAGCAGTACTTC.

The CDR3 protein is CASSSQVISTDTQYF. For the CDR3, the DNA is TGTGCCAGCAGCTCCCAGGTGATAAGCACAGATACGCAGTATTTT. This chain joins TRBV11-1 and TRBJ2-3; D call uncertain. Trimming pared 4 bases from V and 0 bases from J, leaving 11 bases between. Germline V gene sequence: CDR1 SGHAT, CDR2 FQDESV (reference sequence). CDR3 length: 15 amino acids.

V gene TRBV27 combines with J gene TRBJ2-2, with 7 bases fitting TRBD2. After removal of 3 bases from V and 0 bases from J, the junction contained 1 base not matched to a gene. CDR1 is MNHEY, CDR2 SMNVEV, per germline (reference sequence). The CDR3 has 15 residues. The CDR3 spells CASSFAGANTGELFF. CDR3 DNA: TGTGCCAGCAGTTTCGCGGGGGCGAACACCGGGGAGCTGTTTTTT.

V is TRBV7-9 and J is TRBJ1-5; D is perhaps TRBD1 (6 bases). The length of the CDR3 is 14 residues. V was cut by 4 bases and J by 4 bases, with 11 bases left in between. Germline V gene data show CDR1 as SEHNR and CDR2 as FQNEAQ (reference sequence). CDR3 loop: CASSSTGVNQPQHF. CDR3 in DNA: TGTGCCAGCAGCTCGACAGGCGTAAATCAGCCCCAGCATTTT.

The chain employs TRBV9 and TRBJ2-7, with 13 positions matching TRBD2. CDR3 length equals 15 residues. Germline CDR1 is SGDLS and CDR2 is YYNGEE. V shed 3 bases and J 6 bases; nucleotides not matched to a gene: 6. The CDR3 DNA sequence: TGTGCCAGCAGCGAGGAGGGACTAGCGGGGACCGAGCAGTACTTC. It codes for CASSEEGLAGTEQYF. Full variable domain (rest looked up from reference TRBV9 and TRBJ2-7): DSGVTQTPKHLITATGQRVTLRCSPRSGDLSVYWYQQSLDQGLQFLIQYYNGEERAKGNILERFSAQQFPDLHSELNLSSLELGDSALYFCASSEEGLAGTEQYFGPGTRLTVT.

This sequence joins TRBV2 and TRBJ2-1; D may be TRBD2 (6 bases). V gave up 4 bases and J gave up 7 bases, with 14 bases separating them. The CDR3 covers 14 residues. CDR1 is SNHLY, CDR2 FYNNEI, per germline. CDR3 sequence reads: CASSVSGSPNEQFF. The CDR3 nucleotides read TGTGCCAGCAGTGTGTCCGGGAGTCCGAATGAGCAGTTCTTC.

A single count supports this clone. The J gene is TRBJ2-3, the V gene TRBV6-4; 7 bases are shared with TRBD2. CDR1 is MRHNA and CDR2 is SNTAGT in the germline V gene. J was trimmed by 3 bases and V by 6 bases; bases with no gene match: 6. This CDR3 is built from 14 residues. The CDR3 DNA reads as TGTGCCAGCAGCTCCTCCGGGGGGACAGATACGCAGTATTTT. Translating it yields CASSSSGGTDTQYF.

The chain has TRBV5-1 and TRBJ2-1; tentative D call: TRBD1 (6 bases). V lost 0 bases and J lost 4, with 11 bases in between. Germline assignment: CDR1 SGHRS and CDR2 YFSETQ. The CDR3 sequence is 15 residues long. The CDR3, as DNA: TGCGCCAGCAGCTTGGTGGCGGACAGATACAATGAGCAGTTCTTC. This codes for CASSLVADRYNEQFF.

The V and J genes are TRBV11-2 and TRBJ2-1; 12 nucleotides align to TRBD2. The CDR3 runs to 19 residues. The germline CDR1 and CDR2 sequences are SGHAT and FQNNGV. Germline trimming cut 5 bases from V and 0 bases from J; bases unmatched to any gene: 11. Here the CDR3 reads CASSARSLAGGSSYNEQFF. The CDR3 DNA reads TGTGCCAGCAGCGCCCGGTCACTAGCGGGAGGAAGCTCCTACAATGAGCAGTTCTTC.

This clone was observed a few times. The rearrangement links TRBV7-9 to TRBJ2-7; maybe TRBD2 (5 bases). The CDR3 is made up of 13 amino acids. The germline CDR1 and CDR2 sequences are SEHNR and FQNEAQ (reference sequence). The V end was cut by 2 bases, the J end by 2 bases, with 7 bases between. The CDR3 sequence is CASSLSGAYEQYF. The CDR3 DNA sequence: TGTGCCAGCAGCTTATCCGGGGCCTACGAGCAGTACTTC.